This is a list of T cell receptor beta chains from one sample in a study of cytomegalovirus exposure and HLA in healthy donors. Clones were sequenced by immunoSEQ multiplex PCR, and TCRdb holds only the in-frame ones, with some missing. The profile covers roughly 160,000 clones, with about 65% appearing a single time and about 1.6% taken by the ten largest. Sequenced sample: PBMCs. Every receptor here comes from a girl between 10 and 17 years old in good health and CMV-seronegative. The conserved cysteine and the conserved F or W are not part of the CDR3 here.

v_gene	len	CDR3aa
TRBV10-2	16	ASSGSGLAGGRADTQY
TRBV7-9	10	ASSFRPGELF
TRBV19	11	ATRGQVNTEAF
TRBV10-3	15	AISAIRTGGATGELF
TRBV28	11	ASSFQANTEAF
TRBV28	12	ASSLGRGTGKLF
TRBV15	13	ATSSLRDLNTEAF
TRBV6-1	11	AGGAGWNYEQY
TRBV29-1	9	SAGGGRGYT
TRBV5-1	12	ASSLTGGATEAF
TRBV5-1	14	ASTSGSLSYNSPLH
TRBV9	13	ASSERQEDNYGYT
TRBV5-5	13	ASSLAGTGFYEQY
TRBV4-2	13	ASSQGGGEADTQY
TRBV29-1	13	SVEDIGVSTDTQY
TRBV9	13	ASSEGAGSSYEQY
TRBV12-5	16	ASGLPLRDRANTGELF